This section outlines one T cell receptor beta chain sequence together with its context. Its binding antigen is unknown. No clone much larger than this one lies a single base away; base qualities are absent. This entry belongs to a study of T-cell memory formation after mild COVID-19 (dated by TCRdb to the early 2020s). Background for the entire study: TCR sequence clusters from the two donors were largely donor specific. Two young, previously healthy adult volunteers, one female and one male, were included in the cohort. T-cell clones expanding and contracting after mild COVID-19 in two donors were tracked by longitudinal TCRalpha and TCRbeta repertoire sequencing.

The instrument given in TCRdb is Illumina NovaSeq 6000. TCRalpha and TCRbeta cDNA libraries were constructed by 5'RACE with constant-segment primers, with sample barcodes and unique molecular identifiers being introduced. Trizol reagent was used to extract RNA from every sample. Amplification of the libraries took two PCR steps, and the second step added a second sample barcode plus Illumina TruSeq adapters. Sequencing of the libraries was done on an Illumina NovaSeq, producing 2 x 150 bp paired-end reads. Processing in the source paper ran as follows. The reads were demultiplexed and collapsed into UMI-guided consensus sequences using migec v1.2.7. Using mixcr v2.1.11, the UMI consensuses were aligned to TRA and TRB V and J templates and assembled into clonotypes. A clonotype was counted as expanded or contracted only if both edgeR and NoisET called the change significant, with noise models trained on biological replicates. For edgeR calls, a false discovery rate-adjusted p below 0.01 and a log2 fold-change threshold of 1 were applied. As an exploratory analysis of dynamics, PCA with hierarchical clustering was applied to max-normalized trajectories of the 1000 most abundant clonotypes. The CD4 or CD8 phenotype of responding clones was assigned using the separately sequenced CD4+ and CD8+ repertoires. TCRdb ran its own pipeline on the public reads, namely fastp trimming at Q25 and MiXCR clone calling, and kept in-frame beta chains. Every entry covers one CDR3 protein and lists the most common genes and DNA from its rows. The V and J calls here are based on TCRdb, not the publication. Here the sample has some 300,000 distinct CDR3 sequences; roughly 20% occur a single time. The top ten clones comprise about 21% of the sample.

Ficoll-Paque density gradient centrifugation was used to isolate PBMCs. General study outcomes and caveats: Contracting CD4+ clones were located mainly in the CM and EM memory subsets, whereas CD8+ clones were found to be enriched in EMRA. Balanced CD4/CD8 phenotypes were observed for clones contracting from day 15 to 85, whereas a bias towards CD4+ was observed for a second wave of clones expanding from day 15 to 37. Whether the second-wave clones peaking on day 37 were SARS-CoV-2 specific was not confirmed. Only two mild cases were covered by the study, and larger cohorts that include severe cases with pre-infection samples were considered necessary. Some responding clones were found in pre-infection memory, which suggests that pre-existing cross-reactive memory T cells took part in the SARS-CoV-2 response.

This TCR derives from a man aged 18 to 35 who had mild COVID-19 (a few samples of this study predate the infection). The sample titles of this study are shuffled in the database, so cell type and time point are left out; the donor was told from shared clones. The sample comprised PBMCs or a T cell subset sorted from them (not recorded which).

Read as DNA, the sequence is TGCGCCAGCAGCCAAGAGTGGGGGGCCCCCTACGAGCAGTACTTC. It encodes CASSQEWGAPYEQYF. The chain joins TRBV4-3 to TRBJ2-7; the D gene is tentatively TRBD1 or TRBD2, each matching 6 bases. From a lookup of the germline V gene, CDR1 and CDR2 are LGHNA and YSLEER. Trimming takes 0 bases from V and 2 bases from J, and the germline ends sit 11 bases apart. The CDR3 runs 15 residues from the cysteine to the phenylalanine. Here the CDR3 DNA is all that survives: 45 bases in frame from base 1.